The following is a TCR beta chain sequence with its context. This entry comes from a study of blood T cell repertoires in COVID-19. Whole-study context: There were acute and convalescent COVID-19 samples, and they came from the United States, Italy and Spain. PBMCs, B-cell-depleted T cells, or T cells were the source of the cDNA or gDNA that made up the material.

In the source study's methods: Reference gene primer amplification in the assay estimated nucleated cell counts. Repertoires were generated with immunoSEQ multiplex PCR, while TCRdb's copy carries only in-frame clones and drops some. The V and J calls and clone size are taken from that table; D and trimming were inferred from the DNA. The data hold around 280,000 clones, with around nine tenths observed a single time. Unmatched junction bases numbered 11, after V lost 0 bases and J lost 9 bases. The length of the CDR3 is 17 residues. The germline V gene has CDR1 LGHNA and CDR2 YNFKEQ. Specimen: peripheral blood. The V call is TRBV4-2, the J call TRBJ2-1, with 10 positions matching TRBD2. The clonotype originates from a man in his sixties or seventies with acute or convalescent COVID-19. CDR3 sequence reads: CASSQELASGSGSEQFF. The CDR3 nucleotides read TGTGCCAGCAGCCAAGAACTCGCTAGCGGGAGTGGCAGTGAGCAGTTCTTC.